These T cell receptor beta chains were read from a single sample in a study of T cell responses to AZD1222 COVID-19 vaccine. The repertoire was sequenced with immunoSEQ multiplex PCR; TCRdb's copy has only in-frame clones and lacks some. The repertoire holds 150,000 or so clones, with 80% to 90% as singletons. This material consisted of peripheral blood, taken on day 0 of MenACWY control vaccination. The receptors were gathered from an adult in good health. Each CDR3 is given with its conserved first and last residue. D genes are given only for firm matches. Clone sizes are given selectively: once, few, many, or a class where the clone is expanded.

>TRBV28|14|TRBJ1-3|NA|NA
TGTGCCAGCAGTCTAAGGCAGGGCAGAAACACCATATATTTT
CASSLRQGRNTIYF
>TRBV28|14|TRBJ1-3|NA|NA
TGTGCCAGCAGTCCGCCCGGGGTCGCAAACACCATATATTTT
CASSPPGVANTIYF
>TRBV6-4|14|TRBJ1-2|NA|NA
TGTGCCAGCAGTGACCCTCCAGCTAACTATGGCTACACCTTC
CASSDPPANYGYTF
>TRBV24-1|15|TRBJ1-2|NA|NA
TGTGCCACCAGTGATTCCCCGGGGGACATCAATGGCTACACCTTC
CATSDSPGDINGYTF
>TRBV4-1|15|TRBJ1-2|few|TRBD1
TGCGCCAGCAGCGTAGGACAGGGGATCGGGGGTGGCTACACCTTC
CASSVGQGIGGGYTF
>TRBV29-1|14|TRBJ1-4|NA|NA
TGCAGCGTCCAGTATCCCGGACAGTCTGAAAAACTGTTTTTT
CSVQYPGQSEKLFF
>TRBV7-7|11|TRBJ2-5|NA|NA
TGTGCCAGCAGCGAGGGAGGAAACCAGTACTTC
CASSEGGNQYF
>TRBV28|21|TRBJ2-6|NA|TRBD1
TGTGCCAGCAGCCCCGCTGGACAGGGGAATCGGGCCTCCTCTGGGGCCAACGTCCTGACTTTC
CASSPAGQGNRASSGANVLTF
>TRBV18|16|TRBJ1-5|NA|TRBD1
TGTGCCAGCTCACCTGAACAGGGGGTAGGCAATCAGCCCCAGCATTTT
CASSPEQGVGNQPQHF
>TRBV27|14|TRBJ1-3|NA|TRBD1
TGTGCCAGCAGTTCGACAGGGACTGGAAACACCATATATTTT
CASSSTGTGNTIYF
>TRBV12-5|16|TRBJ1-4|many|TRBD1
TGTGCTAGTGGTTTGGTATTGGCAGGGGGTAATGAAAAACTGTTTTTT
CASGLVLAGGNEKLFF
>TRBV12-5|14|TRBJ1-1|NA|NA
TGTGCTAGTGGTTTTGGGGGGATTCACACTGAAGCTTTCTTT
CASGFGGIHTEAFF
>TRBV11-1|13|TRBJ2-2|NA|NA
TGTGCCAGCAGCTTCGGGCAAACCGGGGAGCTGTTTTTT
CASSFGQTGELFF
>TRBV28|13|TRBJ2-3|once|TRBD1
TGTGCCAGCACCCAGGGGGGCACAGATACGCAGTATTTT
CASTQGGTDTQYF
>TRBV10-1|17|TRBJ2-2|NA|NA
TGCGCCAGCAGTGAGTTCCTCCCGGGGCCGAACACCGGGGAGCTGTTTTTT
CASSEFLPGPNTGELFF
>TRBV9|14|TRBJ1-1|NA|NA
TGTGCCAGCAGCGTCAGGGCAATGAACACTGAAGCTTTCTTT
CASSVRAMNTEAFF
>TRBV5-1|13|TRBJ2-7|NA|NA
TGCGCCAGCAGCTTAAGCCTCTCCTACGAGCAGTACTTC
CASSLSLSYEQYF
>TRBV2|15|TRBJ2-2|NA|NA
TGTGCCAGCAGTTCGGGAGCCGCGAACACCGGGGAGCTGTTTTTT
CASSSGAANTGELFF
>TRBV11-3|16|TRBJ2-2|few|NA
TGTGCCAGCAGCTTAGGTGGGGTAAGGAGCGCCGGGGAGCTGTTTTTT
CASSLGGVRSAGELFF
>TRBV2|18|TRBJ1-1|once|NA
TGTGCCAGCAGTGATGACTTGGGAAGGAGGGTCGCGAACACTGAAGCTTTCTTT
CASSDDLGRRVANTEAFF
>TRBV5-4|13|TRBJ2-5|NA|TRBD2
TGTGCCAGCACCATAGCGGGGCAAGAGACCCAGTACTTC
CASTIAGQETQYF
>TRBV7-9|16|TRBJ1-3|NA|TRBD1
TGTGCCAGCAGCGGGTCCGGGACAGTCTCTGGAAACACCATATATTTT
CASSGSGTVSGNTIYF
>TRBV19|14|TRBJ1-1|few|NA
TGTGCCAGTAGTATTCAGGGGTCGGGTTCTGAAGCTTTCTTT
CASSIQGSGSEAFF
>TRBV5-1|14|TRBJ1-2|NA|TRBD1
TGCGCCAGCAGCTCGACAGGGGGCTCTGGTGGCTACACCTTC
CASSSTGGSGGYTF
>TRBV5-1|13|TRBJ2-4|NA|NA
TGCGCCAGCAGCTCCGGCCATGGAAACATTCAGTACTTC
CASSSGHGNIQYF
>TRBV6-2/TRBV6-3|17|TRBJ1-5|NA|TRBD1
TGTGCCAGCAGTTACTCTACAGGGGGTCTAAGGGCTCAGCCCCAGCATTTT
CASSYSTGGLRAQPQHF
>TRBV18|15|TRBJ2-5|NA|TRBD2
TGTGCCAGCTCAACCGCTAGCGGGGACCAAGAGACCCAGTACTTC
CASSTASGDQETQYF
>TRBV5-4|17|TRBJ2-2|NA|NA
TGTGCCAGCAGCTCTAAATTGACTAGTTCGGGCACCGGGGAGCTGTTTTTT
CASSSKLTSSGTGELFF
>TRBV24-1|13|TRBJ2-1|NA|TRBD1
TGTGCCACCAGTGATGACAGGGTCAATGAGCAGTTCTTC
CATSDDRVNEQFF
>TRBV7-2|15|TRBJ2-3|NA|TRBD1
TGTGCCAGCAGGTCCGGGACAGGGCTCACAGATACGCAGTATTTT
CASRSGTGLTDTQYF
>TRBV14|13|TRBJ2-7|NA|NA
TGTGCCAGCAGCGCAGGACAGTTCTACGAGCAGTACTTC
CASSAGQFYEQYF
>TRBV10-3|13|TRBJ1-2|NA|NA
TGTGCCGCCCAACCGCGGACAAGCCATGGCTACACCTTC
CAAQPRTSHGYTF
>TRBV7-3|15|TRBJ2-1|NA|TRBD2
TGTGCCAGCAGCTTACTAGCGGGATACTACAATGAGCAGTTCTTC
CASSLLAGYYNEQFF
>TRBV5-6|14|TRBJ1-2|NA|NA
TGTGCCAGCAGCTTGGTGGCGGCTAACTATGGCTACACCTTC
CASSLVAANYGYTF
>TRBV18|14|TRBJ1-2|NA|NA
TGTGCCAGCTCACCAACTCCATATAACTATGGCTACACCTTC
CASSPTPYNYGYTF
>TRBV2|9|TRBJ1-2|NA|NA
TGTGCCGTAAGGGGGGGCTACACCTTC
CAVRGGYTF
>TRBV4-1|16|TRBJ1-2|NA|TRBD1
TGCGCCAGCAGCCCCCGGACAGGGTTAGGGAACTATGGCTACACCTTC
CASSPRTGLGNYGYTF
>TRBV9|16|TRBJ2-2|NA|TRBD1
TGTGCCAGCAGCGTCAACCAGGGGGCGAACACCGGGGAGCTGTTTTTT
CASSVNQGANTGELFF
>TRBV7-2|13|TRBJ2-5|NA|NA
TGTGCCAGCAGACCCCAGGGTGGGGAGACCCAGTACTTC
CASRPQGGETQYF
>TRBV7-3|16|TRBJ2-2|few|TRBD2
TGTGCCAGCAGCTCCAAGCGGGGGCGCGGCACCGGGGAGCTGTTTTTT
CASSSKRGRGTGELFF
>TRBV7-8|14|TRBJ1-5|NA|TRBD1
TGTGCCAGCAGGTACAGGGGAAGCAATCAGCCCCAGCATTTT
CASRYRGSNQPQHF
>TRBV10-1|14|TRBJ2-3|NA|NA
TGCGCCAGCAGTGGAGGGAACTCCGGAGATACGCAGTATTTT
CASSGGNSGDTQYF
>TRBV12-2|15|TRBJ2-5|NA|NA
TGTGCAAGTCGCCGCCGGCAGGGGGCTTGGGAGACCCAGTACTTC
CASRRRQGAWETQYF
>TRBV5-1|14|TRBJ2-3|NA|TRBD2
TGCGCCAGCAGCTTACCTAGCGGGGGGGATACGCAGTATTTT
CASSLPSGGDTQYF
>TRBV7-2|14|TRBJ2-2|NA|TRBD1
TGTGCCAGCTCATGGACAGGGGGCACCGGGGAGCTGTTTTTT
CASSWTGGTGELFF
>TRBV2|15|TRBJ2-5|NA|NA
TGTGCACAGGACGAGGCGGGCACTAATCAAGAGACCCAGTACTTC
CAQDEAGTNQETQYF
>TRBV28|17|TRBJ2-3|NA|TRBD2
TGTGCCAGCAGTTTATGGGCACTAGCGGGGGGGAAGGATACGCAGTATTTT
CASSLWALAGGKDTQYF
>TRBV7-9|16|TRBJ2-2|few|NA
TGTGCCAGCAGGCCTTTCGGAGGGGGCACGACCGGGGAGCTGTTTTTT
CASRPFGGGTTGELFF
>TRBV27|16|TRBJ1-6|NA|NA
TGTGCCAGCAGTTTGAAATTTGGGATGTATTGGTCACCCCTCCACTTT
CASSLKFGMYWSPLHF
>TRBV5-1|16|TRBJ2-1|once|NA
TGCGCCAGCAGCTTGGGGTTTGGACTGAAGGTGAATGAGCAGTTCTTC
CASSLGFGLKVNEQFF
>TRBV5-1|15|TRBJ2-2|NA|TRBD1
TGCGCCAGCAGCGTCCGGGACAGGAACACCGGGGAGCTGTTTTTT
CASSVRDRNTGELFF
>TRBV19|12|TRBJ1-5|once|NA
TGTGCCAGTAGTATTTTAAATCAGCCCCAGCATTTT
CASSILNQPQHF
>TRBV10-3|14|TRBJ1-5|NA|NA
TGTGCCATCAGTGATTACGACGGGATTCAGCCCCAGCATTTT
CAISDYDGIQPQHF
>TRBV28|13|TRBJ2-5|NA|NA
TGTGCCAGCAGTTGGGGCGGCGGGGAGACCCAGTACTTC
CASSWGGGETQYF